These T cell receptor beta chains were read from a single sample in a study of blood T cells in healthy people across ages. TCRdb reprocessed the 5' RACE reads via MiXCR and lists one record per CDR3 protein. The repertoire consists of more than 550,000 distinct CDR3 sequences, with approximately 21% occurring once and the leading ten covering approximately 20%. Sequenced sample: blood. These TCRs come from a man in his 70s in good health. Each CDR3 is given with its conserved first and last residue. Each record gives: CDR3 protein, V gene, J gene.

CDR3 protein: CASSFGWAQHF
V gene: TRBV12-3/TRBV12-4
J gene: TRBJ1-5

CDR3 protein: CASSLAGVLQPQHF
V gene: TRBV5-6
J gene: TRBJ1-5

CDR3 protein: CASSLPSDGAEKLFF
V gene: TRBV5-1
J gene: TRBJ1-4

CDR3 protein: CSARGRANTDTQYF
V gene: TRBV20-1
J gene: TRBJ2-3

CDR3 protein: CASSLVGQGGQETQYF
V gene: TRBV5-1
J gene: TRBJ2-5

CDR3 protein: CASSLEQGLDIQYF
V gene: TRBV5-1
J gene: TRBJ2-4

CDR3 protein: CSATESRFKLFF
V gene: TRBV20-1
J gene: TRBJ1-4

CDR3 protein: CASSSDRVRSDTQYF
V gene: TRBV11-3
J gene: TRBJ2-3

CDR3 protein: CASSLDRGPTYGYTF
V gene: TRBV11-2
J gene: TRBJ1-2

CDR3 protein: CASSQEMVGRMGTEAFF
V gene: TRBV14
J gene: TRBJ1-1

CDR3 protein: CATRGTYTGELFF
V gene: TRBV24-1
J gene: TRBJ2-2

CDR3 protein: CSARVGQGTGNYGYTF
V gene: TRBV20-1
J gene: TRBJ1-2

CDR3 protein: CASSGGGAYIQYF
V gene: TRBV28
J gene: TRBJ2-4

CDR3 protein: CASSEAAGEQFF
V gene: TRBV7-2
J gene: TRBJ2-1

CDR3 protein: CASSYSAAEPEAFF
V gene: TRBV6-6
J gene: TRBJ1-1

CDR3 protein: CASSAWTGRSEKLFF
V gene: TRBV25-1
J gene: TRBJ1-4

CDR3 protein: CASSVELAPTKTYNEQFF
V gene: TRBV9
J gene: TRBJ2-1

CDR3 protein: CASSLAIGADEQFF
V gene: TRBV5-1
J gene: TRBJ2-1

CDR3 protein: CASSRARGRGQGNGYTF
V gene: TRBV6-1
J gene: TRBJ1-2

CDR3 protein: CASSLGGREYF
V gene: TRBV11-2
J gene: TRBJ2-1

CDR3 protein: CATRGGSNEQFF
V gene: TRBV4-3
J gene: TRBJ2-1

CDR3 protein: CASSLGVGTGELFF
V gene: TRBV12-3/TRBV12-4
J gene: TRBJ2-2

CDR3 protein: CASSPTGVDEQYF
V gene: TRBV12-3/TRBV12-4
J gene: TRBJ2-7

CDR3 protein: CASSSPSRGMNEQYF
V gene: TRBV7-9
J gene: TRBJ2-7

CDR3 protein: CASSHGTGKAAFF
V gene: TRBV3-1
J gene: TRBJ1-1

CDR3 protein: CSVVAGVVDTQYF
V gene: TRBV20-1
J gene: TRBJ2-3

CDR3 protein: CASSEVPGTIREQYF
V gene: TRBV10-1
J gene: TRBJ2-7

CDR3 protein: CASSQPVRFAEAFF
V gene: TRBV27
J gene: TRBJ1-1

CDR3 protein: CSARPNTGELFF
V gene: TRBV20-1
J gene: TRBJ2-2

CDR3 protein: CAISDVQWGTSEAFF
V gene: TRBV10-3
J gene: TRBJ1-1

CDR3 protein: CASSGHLTKTGSGANVLTF
V gene: TRBV12-3/TRBV12-4
J gene: TRBJ2-6

CDR3 protein: CASKPALSGNTIYF
V gene: TRBV6-6
J gene: TRBJ1-3

CDR3 protein: CASSPKGRDSPLHF
V gene: TRBV18
J gene: TRBJ1-6

CDR3 protein: CASSPFLDRETQYF
V gene: TRBV7-7
J gene: NA

CDR3 protein: CASSPPTPGQDFSTGELFF
V gene: TRBV23-1
J gene: TRBJ2-2

CDR3 protein: CASSYGTAKETQYF
V gene: TRBV6-5
J gene: TRBJ2-5

CDR3 protein: CASSLEAVMNIEAFF
V gene: TRBV12-3/TRBV12-4
J gene: TRBJ1-1

CDR3 protein: CASSLGLQRKLFF
V gene: TRBV7-9
J gene: TRBJ1-4

CDR3 protein: CSVDPTGVAYGYTF
V gene: TRBV29-1
J gene: TRBJ1-2

CDR3 protein: CASGGEGFDEQFF
V gene: TRBV12-3/TRBV12-4
J gene: TRBJ2-1

CDR3 protein: CASSQDGREDKDEQFF
V gene: TRBV4-2
J gene: TRBJ2-1

CDR3 protein: CASSPLPADFYGYTF
V gene: TRBV7-2
J gene: TRBJ1-2

CDR3 protein: CSAASFLVRASPGTQYF
V gene: TRBV20-1
J gene: TRBJ2-5

CDR3 protein: CASSPGRVSSEQFF
V gene: TRBV7-2
J gene: NA

CDR3 protein: CASSFLIHKQLF
V gene: TRBV12-3/TRBV12-4
J gene: TRBJ2-1

CDR3 protein: CASSPDRGDWKFF
V gene: TRBV9
J gene: TRBJ2-1

CDR3 protein: CASSLALGQYNEQFF
V gene: TRBV7-2
J gene: TRBJ2-1

CDR3 protein: CASSQGGQALWNTF
V gene: TRBV14
J gene: TRBJ1-2

CDR3 protein: CASSPTAAGFMNTEAFF
V gene: TRBV12-3/TRBV12-4
J gene: TRBJ1-1